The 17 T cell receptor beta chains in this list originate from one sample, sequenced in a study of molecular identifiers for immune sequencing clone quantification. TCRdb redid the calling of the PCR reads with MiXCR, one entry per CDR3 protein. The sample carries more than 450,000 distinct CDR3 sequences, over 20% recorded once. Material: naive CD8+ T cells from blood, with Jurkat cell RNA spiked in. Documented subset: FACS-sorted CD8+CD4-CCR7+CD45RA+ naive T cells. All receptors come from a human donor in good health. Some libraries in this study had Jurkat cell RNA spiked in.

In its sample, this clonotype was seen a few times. The CDR3 DNA reads TGTGCCAGCAGTTACTCGGGGACAGGGGGATCCGAGCAGTACTTC. It specifies CASSYSGTGGSEQYF. The chain links TRBV6-5 to TRBJ2-7, with 11 bases lining up with TRBD1. J gave up 6 bases and V 0 bases, and 4 bases lay outside the gene matches. CDR3 size: 15 residues. Germline V gene lookup returns CDR1 MNHEY and CDR2 SVGAGI.

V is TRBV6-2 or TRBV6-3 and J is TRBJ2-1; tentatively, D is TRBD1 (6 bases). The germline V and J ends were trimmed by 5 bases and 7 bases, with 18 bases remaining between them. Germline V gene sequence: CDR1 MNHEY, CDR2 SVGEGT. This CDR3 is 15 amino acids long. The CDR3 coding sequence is TGTGCCAGCAGTGGACCGGGACACTTTTCTAATGAGCAGTTCTTC. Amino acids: CASSGPGHFSNEQFF.

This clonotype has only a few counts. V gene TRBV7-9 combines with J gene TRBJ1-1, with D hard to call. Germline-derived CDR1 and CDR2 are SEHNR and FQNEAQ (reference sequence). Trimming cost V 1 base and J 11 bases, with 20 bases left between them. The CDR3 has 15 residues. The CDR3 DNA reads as TGTGCCAGCAGCTTAGATACGGGTAGCGGATTTGACGCTTTCTTT. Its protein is CASSLDTGSGFDAFF.

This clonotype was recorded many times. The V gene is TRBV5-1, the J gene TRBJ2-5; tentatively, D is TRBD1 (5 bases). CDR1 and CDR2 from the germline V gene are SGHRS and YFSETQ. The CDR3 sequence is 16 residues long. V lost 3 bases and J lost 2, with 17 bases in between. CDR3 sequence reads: CASSWGVTFLQETQYF. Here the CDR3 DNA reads TGCGCCAGCAGCTGGGGCGTGACGTTCCTACAAGAGACCCAGTACTTC.

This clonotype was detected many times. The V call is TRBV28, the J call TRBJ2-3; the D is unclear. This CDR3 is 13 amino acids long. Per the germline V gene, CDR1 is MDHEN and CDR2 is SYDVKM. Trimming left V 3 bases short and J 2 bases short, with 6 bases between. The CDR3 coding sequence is TGTGCCAGCAGTTTCCGGGCCACAGATACGCAGTATTTT. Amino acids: CASSFRATDTQYF.

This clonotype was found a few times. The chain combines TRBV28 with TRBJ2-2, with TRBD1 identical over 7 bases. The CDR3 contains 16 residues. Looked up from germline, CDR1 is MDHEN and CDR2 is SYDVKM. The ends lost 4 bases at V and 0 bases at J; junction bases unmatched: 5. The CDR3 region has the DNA TGTGCCAGCAGTTCATGGGACAGACCGAACACCGGGGAGCTGTTTTTT. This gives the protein CASSSWDRPNTGELFF.

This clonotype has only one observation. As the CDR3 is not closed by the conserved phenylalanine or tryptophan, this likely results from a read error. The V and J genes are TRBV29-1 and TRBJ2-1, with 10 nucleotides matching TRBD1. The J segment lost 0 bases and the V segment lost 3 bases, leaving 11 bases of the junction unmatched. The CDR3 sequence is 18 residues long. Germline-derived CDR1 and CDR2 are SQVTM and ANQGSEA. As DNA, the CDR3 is TGCAGCGTTGACGGGACAGGGGATGTCGCGAGCTCCTACAATGAGCAGTTCCTC. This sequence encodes CSVDGTGDVASSYNEQFL.

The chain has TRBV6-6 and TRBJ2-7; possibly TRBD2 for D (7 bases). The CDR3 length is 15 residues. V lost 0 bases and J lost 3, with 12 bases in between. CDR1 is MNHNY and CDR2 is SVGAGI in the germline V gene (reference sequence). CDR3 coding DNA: TGTGCCAGCAGTTACTCACAGGGCGGGAGCTACGAGCAGTACTTC. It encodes CASSYSQGGSYEQYF.

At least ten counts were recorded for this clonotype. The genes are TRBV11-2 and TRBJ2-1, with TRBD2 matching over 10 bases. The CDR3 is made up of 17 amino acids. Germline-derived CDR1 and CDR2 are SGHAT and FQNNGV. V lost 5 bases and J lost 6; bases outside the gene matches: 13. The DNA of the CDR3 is TGTGCCAGCAGCCCAAGAGCCGGGACTAGCGACCGCAATGAGCAGTTCTTC. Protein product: CASSPRAGTSDRNEQFF.

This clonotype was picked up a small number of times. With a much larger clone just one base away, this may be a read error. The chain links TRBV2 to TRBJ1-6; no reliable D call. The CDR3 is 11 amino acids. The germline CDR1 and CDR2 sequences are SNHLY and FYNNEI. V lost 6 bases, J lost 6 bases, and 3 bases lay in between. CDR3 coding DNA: TGTGCCAGCAGCCCTAATTCACCCCTCCACTTT. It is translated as CASSPNSPLHF.

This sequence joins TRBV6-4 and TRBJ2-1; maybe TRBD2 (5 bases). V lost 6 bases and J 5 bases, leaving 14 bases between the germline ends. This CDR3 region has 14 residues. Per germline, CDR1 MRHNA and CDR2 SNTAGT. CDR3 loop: CASRGGLADNEQFF. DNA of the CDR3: TGTGCCAGCAGAGGAGGTCTGGCGGACAATGAGCAGTTCTTC.

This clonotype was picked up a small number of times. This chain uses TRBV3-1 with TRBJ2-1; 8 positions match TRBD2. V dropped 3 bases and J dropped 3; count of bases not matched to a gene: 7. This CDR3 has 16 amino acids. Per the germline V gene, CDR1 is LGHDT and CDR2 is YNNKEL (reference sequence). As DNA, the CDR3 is TGTGCCAGCAGCCAGGAAGCGGGAGTTTTCTACAATGAGCAGTTCTTC. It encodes CASSQEAGVFYNEQFF.

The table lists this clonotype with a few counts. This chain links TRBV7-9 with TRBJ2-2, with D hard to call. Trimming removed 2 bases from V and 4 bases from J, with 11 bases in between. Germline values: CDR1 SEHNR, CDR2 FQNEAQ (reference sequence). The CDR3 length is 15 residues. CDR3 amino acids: CASSLPSPGTGELFF. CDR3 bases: TGTGCCAGCAGCTTACCCTCCCCGGGCACCGGGGAGCTGTTTTTT.

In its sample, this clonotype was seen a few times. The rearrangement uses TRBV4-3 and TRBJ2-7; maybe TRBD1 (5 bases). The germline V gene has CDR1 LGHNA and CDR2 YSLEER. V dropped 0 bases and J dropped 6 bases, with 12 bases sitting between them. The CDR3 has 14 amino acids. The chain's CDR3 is CASSQDFRVPEQYF. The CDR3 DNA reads TGCGCCAGCAGCCAAGATTTCAGGGTGCCCGAGCAGTACTTC.

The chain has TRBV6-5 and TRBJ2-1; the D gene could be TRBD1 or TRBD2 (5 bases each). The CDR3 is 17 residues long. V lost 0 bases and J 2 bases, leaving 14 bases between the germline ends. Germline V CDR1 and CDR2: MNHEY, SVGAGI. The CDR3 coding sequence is TGTGCCAGCAGTTACTCGGCCTGGGGGAGTACCTACAATGAGCAGTTCTTC. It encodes CASSYSAWGSTYNEQFF.

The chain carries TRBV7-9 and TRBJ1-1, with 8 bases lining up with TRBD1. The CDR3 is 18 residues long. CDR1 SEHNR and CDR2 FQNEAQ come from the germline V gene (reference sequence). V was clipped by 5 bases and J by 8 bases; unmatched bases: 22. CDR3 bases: TGTGCCAGCAGCCCCCCCCCCGGACAGGGCCACGCCCGGGACGAAGCTTTCTTT. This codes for CASSPPPGQGHARDEAFF.

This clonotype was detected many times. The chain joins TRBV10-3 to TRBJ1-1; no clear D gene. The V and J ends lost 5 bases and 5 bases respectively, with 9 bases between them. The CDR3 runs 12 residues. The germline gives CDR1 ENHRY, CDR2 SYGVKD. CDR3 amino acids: CAISPGRTEAFF. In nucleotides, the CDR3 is TGTGCCATCAGTCCCGGGAGGACTGAAGCTTTCTTT.